This paragraph reports one T cell receptor beta chain. Its antigen is not known. Of the isolated RNA, all was reverse transcribed, and so the sequenced material was expressed TCRB transcripts. Generated by immunoSEQ multiplex PCR, the TCRdb table keeps only in-frame clones and is missing some. Of some 350,000 clones listed, roughly 13% were seen once; the top ten hold roughly 0.016%. The CDR3 is 17 residues long. The sample originates from a study of beta chain features in type 1 diabetes. Study observations and caveats: Shortening that was moderate but significant affected the TCRB CDR3s of Type 1 diabetes patients in all four CD4+ subsets. Naive, central memory and Treg TCRB repertoires seemed to resemble each other more closely in patients than they did in healthy donors. The question of HLA type influencing TCRB rearrangement was one that remained unresolved here.

A CD45RO/CCR7/CD25/CD127/CD95/CD27 panel sorted naive, central memory, regulatory and stem cell-like memory CD4+ cells. The TCR originated in a woman under 30 with type 1 diabetes. The V and J genes are TRBV21-1 and TRBJ1-5; the table's D call TRBD1 went unverified against the DNA. TRBV21-1 is described as a pseudogene. Sequences were obtained from naive CD4+ T cells from blood. The CDR3 bases are TGTGCCAGCAGCAAAGACCCCCACGGACATAGCAATCAGCCCCAGCATTTT. Amino acids: CASSKDPHGHSNQPQHF.